These 25 T cell receptor beta chains came from one sample sequenced in a study of blood T cell repertoires in COVID-19. Sequenced by immunoSEQ multiplex PCR; TCRdb stores in-frame clones only, minus some. The sample includes 150,000 to 200,000 clones, about 89% of them seen just once. Input material: peripheral blood. All receptors derive from a man between 18 and 35 years old who had recovered from COVID-19.

The chain links TRBV4-1 to TRBJ2-7; D may be TRBD1 (7 bases). Trimming removed 2 bases from V and 4 bases from J, with 21 bases in between. Germline V gene lookup returns CDR1 MGHRA and CDR2 YSYEKL. The CDR3 length is 17 residues. Written as DNA, the CDR3 is TGCGCCAGCAGCCAAAGGGGACGTCAGGGGGGCGGATACGAGCAGTACTTC. This gives the protein CASSQRGRQGGGYEQYF.

The chain couples TRBV19 to TRBJ1-5, with 10 bases that match TRBD1. This CDR3 is built from 14 residues. Trimming removed 5 bases from V and 7 bases from J; junction bases left unmatched: 5. Germline CDR1 LNHDA, CDR2 SQIVND (reference sequence). DNA for the CDR3: TGTGCCAGTAGTCCGGACAGGGGGTGGCAGCCCCAGCATTTT. Translating it yields CASSPDRGWQPQHF.

The chain employs TRBV5-6 and TRBJ2-3; D uncertain. Trimming took off 1 base at V and 5 bases at J, with 11 bases between the two ends. Germline CDR1 and CDR2: SGHDT and YYEEEE. This CDR3 region has 14 residues. The CDR3 coding sequence is TGTGCCAGCAGCTTGAAGACTTTCCAAGATACGCAGTATTTT. Translating gives CASSLKTFQDTQYF. The full variable domain, with the rest looked up from reference TRBV5-6 and TRBJ2-3, is DAGVTQSPTHLIKTRGQQVTLRCSPKSGHDTVSWYQQALGQGPQFIFQYYEEEERQRGNFPDRFSGHQFPNYSSELNVNALLLGDSALYLCASSLKTFQDTQYFGPGTRLTVL.

The rearrangement links TRBV6-5 to TRBJ2-7; 8 bases map to TRBD1. J lost 1 base, V lost 10 bases, and 3 bases had no gene match. The CDR3 length is 12 residues. CDR1 is MNHEY, CDR2 SVGAGI, per germline. The CDR3 loop reads CATRQGSYEQYF. As DNA, the CDR3 is TGTGCCACTCGACAGGGGTCCTACGAGCAGTACTTC.

V gene TRBV7-2 combines with J gene TRBJ2-5; 8 bases are shared with TRBD2. The CDR3 totals 18 residues. J lost 3 bases, V lost 1 base, and 13 bases had no gene match. From germline, CDR1 is SGHTA and CDR2 FQGNSA. The CDR3 reads CASSLGGRVAGRKETQYF. In nucleotides, the CDR3 is TGTGCCAGCAGCTTAGGGGGTCGGGTAGCGGGACGAAAAGAGACCCAGTACTTC. Full variable domain (rest looked up from reference TRBV7-2 and TRBJ2-5): GAGVSQSPSNKVTEKGKDVELRCDPISGHTALYWYRQSLGQGLEFLIYFQGNSAPDKSGLPSDRFSAERTGGSVSTLTIQRTQQEDSAVYLCASSLGGRVAGRKETQYFGPGTRLLVL.

The genes are TRBV7-8 and TRBJ2-1, with D perhaps TRBD2 (6 bases). The length of the CDR3 is 17 residues. Per germline, CDR1 SGHVS and CDR2 FQNEAQ. V was trimmed by 1 base and J by 5 bases, leaving 18 bases between them. CDR3 sequence (DNA): TGTGCCAGCAGCTTAGGCGTCCCAGCGGGTAATCACAATGAGCAGTTCTTC. Amino acids: CASSLGVPAGNHNEQFF.

This clone was recorded a few times. This sequence joins TRBV28 and TRBJ2-5; D might be TRBD2 (6 bases). The CDR3 totals 16 residues. Trimming shortened V by 4 bases and J by 0 bases, and 15 bases separated the two germline ends. Germline values: CDR1 MDHEN, CDR2 SYDVKM. The CDR3 DNA follows: TGTGCCAGCAGTTCCTCCGTGGGAGGCTACCAAGAGACCCAGTACTTC. Amino acid sequence: CASSSSVGGYQETQYF.

V usage is TRBV25-1 and J usage is TRBJ1-1, with D perhaps TRBD1 (5 bases). This CDR3 is 13 amino acids long. Germline assignment: CDR1 MGHDK and CDR2 SYGVNS. The germline V and J ends were trimmed by 4 bases and 5 bases, with 11 bases remaining between them. In DNA form, the CDR3 reads TGTGCCAGCAGTGGCAGGGAGGGGACTGAAGCTTTCTTT. It codes for CASSGREGTEAFF.

For this clone: Other nucleotide sequences in the sample specify the same CDR3. The CDR3 coding sequence is TGCGCCAGCAGCTTGGAGGGAGGGAATCAGCCCCAGCATTTT. This encodes CASSLEGGNQPQHF. The V gene is TRBV5-1, the J gene TRBJ1-5; no clear D gene. Germline CDR1 reads SGHRS; CDR2 reads YFSETQ. The CDR3 is 14 residues long. V was cut by 0 bases and J by 4 bases, with 8 bases left in between.

The rearrangement joins TRBV5-6 to TRBJ2-3, with 8 bases aligning to TRBD1. CDR3 length: 15 amino acids. After removal of 5 bases from V and 2 bases from J, the junction contained 7 bases not matched to a gene. Germline assignment: CDR1 SGHDT and CDR2 YYEEEE. The DNA for the CDR3 is TGTGCCAGCAGGTGGGGACAGGCTATCACAGATACGCAGTATTTT. Encoded protein: CASRWGQAITDTQYF. The complete variable domain, with remaining parts taken from reference TRBV5-6 and TRBJ2-3, reads DAGVTQSPTHLIKTRGQQVTLRCSPKSGHDTVSWYQQALGQGPQFIFQYYEEEERQRGNFPDRFSGHQFPNYSSELNVNALLLGDSALYLCASRWGQAITDTQYFGPGTRLTVL.

This clone was picked up one time. The chain joins TRBV10-3 to TRBJ1-5; D remains ambiguous. CDR1 is ENHRY and CDR2 is SYGVKD in the germline V gene. The CDR3 totals 15 residues. V was shortened by 7 bases and J by 0 bases, with 13 bases between the two germline ends. The CDR3 loop is CAIKSGGGSNQPQHF. For the CDR3, the DNA is TGTGCCATCAAATCGGGAGGAGGTAGCAATCAGCCCCAGCATTTT.

This clone was found once. This chain uses TRBV7-2 with TRBJ2-7, with 7 bases matching TRBD2. CDR3 length: 14 residues. Germline lookup yields CDR1 SGHTA and CDR2 FQGNSA. V dropped 3 bases and J dropped 3; count of bases not matched to a gene: 5. CDR3 in DNA: TGTGCCAGCAGCTTCACGACTAGCTTCTACGAGCAGTACTTC. Its protein is CASSFTTSFYEQYF.

This clone occurred a few times. The chain employs TRBV29-1 and TRBJ1-2; D ambiguous. V was trimmed by 0 bases and J by 8 bases, leaving 13 bases between them. The CDR3 runs to 13 residues. Germline V lookup: CDR1 SQVTM, CDR2 ANQGSEA. CDR3 in amino acids: CSVEDLQVVGYTF. The DNA for the CDR3 is TGCAGCGTTGAAGATCTGCAGGTCGTGGGCTACACCTTC. Complete variable domain (other parts from reference TRBV29-1 and TRBJ1-2): SAVISQKPSRDICQRGTSLTIQCQVDSQVTMMFWYRQQPGQSLTLIATANQGSEATYESGFVIDKFPISRPNLTFSTLTVSNMSPEDSSIYLCSVEDLQVVGYTFGSGTRLTVV.

The genes are TRBV9 and TRBJ1-1, with D uncertain. The CDR3 extends over 14 amino acids. Germline-derived CDR1 and CDR2 are SGDLS and YYNGEE. V dropped 3 bases and J dropped 3 bases, with 12 bases sitting between them. In DNA form, the CDR3 reads TGTGCCAGCAGCGGTAGCGGGTTGCACACTGAAGCTTTCTTT. Translating it yields CASSGSGLHTEAFF.

DNA for the CDR3: TGTGCCAGCTCACCCAGGAGGGAGGCCTCAGATACGCAGTATTTT. Its protein product is CASSPRREASDTQYF. J is TRBJ2-3 and V is TRBV7-2, with D possibly matching TRBD2 (6 bases). Per the germline V gene, CDR1 is SGHTA and CDR2 is FQGNSA. The CDR3 is 15 amino acids. The germline V and J ends were trimmed by 8 bases and 4 bases, with 19 bases remaining between them.

A remark on this clone: Possible read error: a much larger clone is one base away. The rearrangement uses TRBV7-2 and TRBJ1-5, with D unclear. The CDR3 is made up of 13 amino acids. Germline V gene data show CDR1 as SGHTA and CDR2 as FQGNSA. V lost 5 bases, J lost 0 bases, and 5 bases lay in between. The CDR3 nucleotides read TGTGCCAGCAGCCCTTATAGCAATCAGCCCCAGCATTTT. It is translated as CASSPYSNQPQHF.

On this clone: The DNA is left out, because the CDR3 cannot be placed on it with certainty; the CDR3 is given as TCRdb lists it. The rearrangement joins TRBV2 to TRBJ2-4; whether TRBD2, the table's D call, matches the DNA was not checked. The CDR3 is made up of 13 amino acids, end residues included. CDR1 and CDR2 from the germline V gene are SNHLY and FYNNEI. The CDR3 protein is CASSSSGGSNQYF.

This sequence joins TRBV9 and TRBJ2-1; D might be TRBD2 (6 bases). Trimming removed 1 base at V and 7 bases at J, with 15 bases between. This CDR3 has 15 residues. Looked up from germline, CDR1 is SGDLS and CDR2 is YYNGEE. Here the CDR3 DNA reads TGTGCCAGCAGCGTAAGGGGAACGGCGGGAAATGAGCAGTTCTTC. It codes for CASSVRGTAGNEQFF.

This clone came up once. The chain combines TRBV7-2 with TRBJ2-7, with TRBD1 matching 7 bases. This CDR3 contains 14 residues. V shed 5 bases, J shed 2 bases, and the junction held 6 bases outside the gene matches. CDR1 and CDR2 (germline): SGHTA, FQGNSA. The DNA of the CDR3 is TGTGCCAGCAGCCAACACAGGGGCGCCTACGAGCAGTACTTC. Translating gives CASSQHRGAYEQYF.

The J gene is TRBJ2-7, the V gene TRBV5-5; 7 nucleotides line up with TRBD2. This CDR3 spans 12 amino acids. V gave up 5 bases and J gave up 3 bases; unmatched junction bases: 2. The germline V gene has CDR1 SGHKS and CDR2 YYEKEE (reference sequence). The CDR3 spells CASSRGDYEQYF. The CDR3 DNA sequence: TGTGCCAGCAGTCGGGGGGACTACGAGCAGTACTTC. Full variable domain (rest looked up from reference TRBV5-5 and TRBJ2-7): DAGVTQSPTHLIKTRGQQVTLRCSPISGHKSVSWYQQVLGQGPQFIFQYYEKEERGRGNFPDRFSARQFPNYSSELNVNALLLGDSALYLCASSRGDYEQYFGPGTRLTVT.

This sequence joins TRBV7-6 and TRBJ2-1, with 14 bases lining up with TRBD2. V shed 2 bases and J 9 bases; nucleotides not matched to a gene: 6. The CDR3 is 16 residues long. Germline V gene sequence: CDR1 SGHVS, CDR2 FNYEAQ. CDR3 DNA sequence: TGTGCCAGCAGCTTAAGACTAGCGGGAGGGTTCAGTGAGCAGTTCTTC. It specifies CASSLRLAGGFSEQFF.

In its sample, this clone was seen many times. The CDR3 is CASSYGTSGNEQFF. For the CDR3, the DNA is TGTGCCAGCAGTTACGGGACTAGCGGGAATGAGCAGTTCTTC. The chain couples TRBV6-2 or TRBV6-3 to TRBJ2-1; TRBD2 agrees at 12 bases. Unmatched junction bases numbered 0, after V lost 2 bases and J lost 7 bases. The CDR3 has 14 residues. Germline V gene lookup returns CDR1 MNHEY and CDR2 SVGEGT.

The chain uses TRBV4-3 and TRBJ1-2; D possibly corresponds to TRBD1 (6 bases). The CDR3 covers 16 residues. Per the germline V gene, CDR1 is LGHNA and CDR2 is YSLEER. V was shortened by 0 bases and J by 4 bases, with 15 bases between the two germline ends. In DNA, the CDR3 is TGCGCCAGCAGCCAAGAAGGGGGACGGGTTACCTATGGCTACACCTTC. This translates into CASSQEGGRVTYGYTF.

The chain links TRBV13 to TRBJ1-2; D not certain. The germline CDR1 and CDR2 sequences are PRHDT and FYEKMQ (reference sequence). There are 14 residues in the CDR3. V dropped 7 bases and J dropped 2 bases, with 14 bases sitting between them. The CDR3: CASTRLGGNYGYTF. CDR3 in DNA: TGTGCCAGCACACGCCTGGGAGGCAACTATGGCTACACCTTC.

The V gene is TRBV18, the J gene TRBJ2-1; 9 bases match TRBD2. Looked up from germline, CDR1 is KGHSH and CDR2 is LQKENI. Trimming removed 3 bases from V and 3 bases from J; junction bases left unmatched: 6. The CDR3 sequence is 16 residues long. CDR3 bases: TGTGCCAGCTCACCCGGGACTAGCATCTTCTACAATGAGCAGTTCTTC. Its translation is CASSPGTSIFYNEQFF. The full variable domain, its missing parts supplied by reference TRBV18 and TRBJ2-1, is NAGVMQNPRHLVRRRGQEARLRCSPMKGHSHVYWYRQLPEEGLKFMVYLQKENIIDESGMPKERFSAEFPKEGPSILRIQQVVRGDSAAYFCASSPGTSIFYNEQFFGPGTRLTVL.